This TCR beta chain came from a study of blood T cell repertoires in COVID-19. Study information: From the United States, Italy and Spain came samples of acute and convalescent COVID-19. T cells, B-cell-depleted T cells, or PBMCs provided the cDNA or gDNA that served as material.

Methods used by the authors: By means of reference gene primer amplification, nucleated cell counts were estimated. Assay: immunoSEQ multiplex PCR; the TCRdb copy retains only in-frame clones and omits some. The DNA was the basis for D and trimming; V, J and clone size are from that table. The table lists just under 95,000 clones, about four fifths of them singletons, with roughly 20% in the top ten. This CDR3 region has 15 residues. Germline loops: CDR1 KGHSH, CDR2 LQKENI. J was trimmed by 5 bases and V by 3 bases; bases with no gene match: 4. The V and J genes are TRBV18 and TRBJ1-6; TRBD1 matches 7 bases. This TCR was recovered from a human donor in a cohort sampled during active COVID-19. The sequenced material came from peripheral blood. The CDR3, as DNA: TGTGCCAGCTCACCCTGGGGGACAGATAATTCACCCCTCCACTTT. The encoded protein is CASSPWGTDNSPLHF.